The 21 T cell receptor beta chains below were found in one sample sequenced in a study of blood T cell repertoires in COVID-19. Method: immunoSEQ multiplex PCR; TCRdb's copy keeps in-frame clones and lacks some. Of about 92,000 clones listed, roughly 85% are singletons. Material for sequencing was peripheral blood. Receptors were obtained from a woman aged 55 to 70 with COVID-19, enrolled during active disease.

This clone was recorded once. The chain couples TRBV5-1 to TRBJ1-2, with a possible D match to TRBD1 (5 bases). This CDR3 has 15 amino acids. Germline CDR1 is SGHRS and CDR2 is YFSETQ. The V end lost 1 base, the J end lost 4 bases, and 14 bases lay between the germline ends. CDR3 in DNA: TGCGCCAGCAGCTTGACACAGGTTCTTAGCTATGGCTACACCTTC. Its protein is CASSLTQVLSYGYTF.

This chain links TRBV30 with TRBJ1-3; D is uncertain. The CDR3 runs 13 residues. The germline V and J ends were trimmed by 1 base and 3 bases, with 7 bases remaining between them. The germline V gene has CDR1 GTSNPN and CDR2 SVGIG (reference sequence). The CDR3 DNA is TGTGCCTGGAGTGAAACAGTTGGAAACACCATATATTTT. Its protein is CAWSETVGNTIYF.

In DNA form, the CDR3 reads TGTGCCAGCAGTTACCCGGGACTAGCGGGGGCCACAAGCACAGATACGCAGTATTTT. Its protein product is CASSYPGLAGATSTDTQYF. This rearrangement joins TRBV6-2 or TRBV6-3 to TRBJ2-3; TRBD2 matches 14 bases. The germline V gene encodes CDR1 MNHEY and CDR2 SVGEGT. The CDR3 contains 19 residues. V lost 2 bases and J lost 0; bases outside the gene matches: 7.

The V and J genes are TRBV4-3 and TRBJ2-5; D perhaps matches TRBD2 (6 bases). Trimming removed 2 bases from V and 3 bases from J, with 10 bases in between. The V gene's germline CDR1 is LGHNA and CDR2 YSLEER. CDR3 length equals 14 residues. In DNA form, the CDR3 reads TGCGCCAGCAGCCAACTGGGCGGGGAAGAGACCCAGTACTTC. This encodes CASSQLGGEETQYF.

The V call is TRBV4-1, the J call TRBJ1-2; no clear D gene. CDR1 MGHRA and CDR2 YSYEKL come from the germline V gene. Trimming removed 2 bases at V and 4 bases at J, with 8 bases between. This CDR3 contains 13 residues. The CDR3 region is CASSQSGVYGYTF. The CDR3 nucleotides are TGCGCCAGCAGCCAATCAGGTGTCTATGGCTACACCTTC.

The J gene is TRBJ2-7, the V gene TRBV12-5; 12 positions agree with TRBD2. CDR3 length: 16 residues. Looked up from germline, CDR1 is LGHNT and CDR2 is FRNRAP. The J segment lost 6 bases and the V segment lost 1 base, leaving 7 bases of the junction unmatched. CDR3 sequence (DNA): TGTGCTAGTGGTTTGGGCCTAGCGGGGGGGCATGTCGAGCAGTACTTC. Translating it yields CASGLGLAGGHVEQYF.

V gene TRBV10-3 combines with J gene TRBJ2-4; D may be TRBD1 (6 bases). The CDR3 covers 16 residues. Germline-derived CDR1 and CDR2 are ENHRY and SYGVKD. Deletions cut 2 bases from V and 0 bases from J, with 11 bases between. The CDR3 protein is CAISENRVLAKNIQYF. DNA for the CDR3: TGTGCCATCAGTGAGAACAGGGTGCTAGCCAAAAACATTCAGTACTTC.

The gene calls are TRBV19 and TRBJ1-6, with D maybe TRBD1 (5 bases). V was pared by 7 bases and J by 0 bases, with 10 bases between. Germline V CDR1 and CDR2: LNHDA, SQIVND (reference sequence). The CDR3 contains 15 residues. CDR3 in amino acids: CASNPDSSYNSPLHF. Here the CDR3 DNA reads TGTGCCAGTAACCCCGACAGCTCCTATAATTCACCCCTCCACTTT. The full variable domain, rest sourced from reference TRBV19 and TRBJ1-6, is DGGITQSPKYLFRKEGQNVTLSCEQNLNHDAMYWYRQDPGQGLRLIYYSQIVNDFQKGDIAEGYSVSREKKESFPLTVTSAQKNPTAFYLCASNPDSSYNSPLHFGNGTRLTVT.

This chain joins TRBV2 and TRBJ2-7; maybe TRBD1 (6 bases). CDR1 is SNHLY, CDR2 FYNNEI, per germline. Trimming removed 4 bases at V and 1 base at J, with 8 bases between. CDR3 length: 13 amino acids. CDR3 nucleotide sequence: TGTGCCAGCAGTGGCGACAGGTCCTACGAGCAGTACTTC. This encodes CASSGDRSYEQYF.

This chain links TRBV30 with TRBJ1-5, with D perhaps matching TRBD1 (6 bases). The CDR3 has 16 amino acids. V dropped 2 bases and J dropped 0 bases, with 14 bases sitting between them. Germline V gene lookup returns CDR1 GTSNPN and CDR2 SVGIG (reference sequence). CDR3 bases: TGTGCCTGGAGTACAGGGATTGCCTATAGCAATCAGCCCCAGCATTTT. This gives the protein CAWSTGIAYSNQPQHF.

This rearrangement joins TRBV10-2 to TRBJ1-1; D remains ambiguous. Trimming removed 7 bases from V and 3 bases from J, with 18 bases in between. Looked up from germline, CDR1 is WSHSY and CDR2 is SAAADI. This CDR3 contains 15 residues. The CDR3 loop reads CASTTDRVVYTEAFF. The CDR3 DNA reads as TGCGCCAGCACTACGGATCGGGTGGTGTACACTGAAGCTTTCTTT.

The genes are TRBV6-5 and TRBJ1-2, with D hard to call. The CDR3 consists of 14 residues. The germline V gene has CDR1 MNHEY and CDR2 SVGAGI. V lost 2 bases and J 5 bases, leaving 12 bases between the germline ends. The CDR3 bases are TGTGCCAGCAGTTACGACGGCGGAGAATATGGCTACACCTTC. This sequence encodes CASSYDGGEYGYTF.

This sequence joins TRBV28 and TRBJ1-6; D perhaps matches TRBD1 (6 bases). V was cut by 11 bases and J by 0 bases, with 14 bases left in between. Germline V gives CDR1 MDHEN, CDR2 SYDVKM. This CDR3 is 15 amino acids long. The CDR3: CASSGASSYNSPLHF. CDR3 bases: TGTGCCTCATCAGGGGCCAGCTCCTATAATTCACCCCTCCACTTT. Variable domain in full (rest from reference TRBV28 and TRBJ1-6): DVKVTQSSRYLVKRTGEKVFLECVQDMDHENMFWYRQDPGLGLRLIYFSYDVKMKEKGDIPEGYSVSREKKERFSLILESASTNQTSMYLCASSGASSYNSPLHFGNGTRLTVT.

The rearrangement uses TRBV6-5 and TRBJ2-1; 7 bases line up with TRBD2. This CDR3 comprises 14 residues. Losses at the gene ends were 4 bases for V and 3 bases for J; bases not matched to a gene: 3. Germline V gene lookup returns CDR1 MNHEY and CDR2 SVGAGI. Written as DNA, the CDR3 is TGTGCCAGCAGTTGGGCGGGGGACTACAATGAGCAGTTCTTC. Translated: CASSWAGDYNEQFF.

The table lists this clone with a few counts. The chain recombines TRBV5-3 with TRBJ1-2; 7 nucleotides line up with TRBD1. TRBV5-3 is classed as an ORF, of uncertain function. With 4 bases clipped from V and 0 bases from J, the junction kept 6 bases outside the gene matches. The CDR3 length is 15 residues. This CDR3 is CARSVWTGTNYGYTF. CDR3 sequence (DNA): TGTGCCAGAAGCGTCTGGACAGGAACTAACTATGGCTACACCTTC.

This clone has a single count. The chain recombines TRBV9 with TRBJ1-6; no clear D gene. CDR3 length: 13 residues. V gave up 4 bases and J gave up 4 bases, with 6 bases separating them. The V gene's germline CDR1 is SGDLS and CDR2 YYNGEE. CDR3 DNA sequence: TGTGCCAGCAGCCCGCGTTATAATTCACCCCTCCACTTT. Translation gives CASSPRYNSPLHF.

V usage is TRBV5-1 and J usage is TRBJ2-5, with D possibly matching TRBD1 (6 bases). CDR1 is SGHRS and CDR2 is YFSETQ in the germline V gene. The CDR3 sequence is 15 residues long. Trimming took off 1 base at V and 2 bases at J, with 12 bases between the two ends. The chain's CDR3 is CASSLTQGLQETQYF. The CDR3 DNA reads TGCGCCAGCAGCTTGACCCAGGGGCTACAAGAGACCCAGTACTTC.

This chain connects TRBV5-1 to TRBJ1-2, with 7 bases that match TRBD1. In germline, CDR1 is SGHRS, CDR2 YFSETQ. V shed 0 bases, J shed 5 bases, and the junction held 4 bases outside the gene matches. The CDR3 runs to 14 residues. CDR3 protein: CASSLGQGFYGYTF. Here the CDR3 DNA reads TGCGCCAGCAGCTTGGGACAGGGATTTTATGGCTACACCTTC.

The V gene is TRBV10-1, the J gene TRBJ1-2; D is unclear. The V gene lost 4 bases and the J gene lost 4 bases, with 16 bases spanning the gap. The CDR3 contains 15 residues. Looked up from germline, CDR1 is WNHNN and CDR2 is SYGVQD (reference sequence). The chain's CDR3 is CASSVGDPRIYGYTF. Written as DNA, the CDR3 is TGCGCCAGCAGTGTAGGAGACCCGAGGATCTATGGCTACACCTTC.

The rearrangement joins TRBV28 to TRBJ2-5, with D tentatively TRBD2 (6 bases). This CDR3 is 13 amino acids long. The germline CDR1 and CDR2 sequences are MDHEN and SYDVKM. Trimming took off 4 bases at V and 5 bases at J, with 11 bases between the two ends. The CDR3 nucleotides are TGTGCCAGCAGTTCGGGGGTCGTTGAGACCCAGTACTTC. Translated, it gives CASSSGVVETQYF.

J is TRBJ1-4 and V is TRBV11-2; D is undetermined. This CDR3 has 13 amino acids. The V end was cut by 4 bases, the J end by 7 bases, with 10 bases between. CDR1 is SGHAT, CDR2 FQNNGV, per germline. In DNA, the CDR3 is TGTGCCAGCAGCTCTAACGGGTTTGAAAAACTGTTTTTT. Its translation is CASSSNGFEKLFF.